This T cell receptor (beta chain) was profiled in a study of T-cell reconstitution after alpha-beta-depleted transplantation in children. This clonotype occurred a few times. V trimming: 3 bases; J trimming: 6 bases; junction bases outside the gene matches: 10. There are 16 residues in the CDR3. Germline assignment: CDR1 SGHDT and CDR2 YYEEEE. Unique molecular identifiers were built into the TCRbeta library. TCRdb ran MiXCR on the PCR reads and lists one entry per CDR3 protein. This table has 450,000 to 600,000 distinct CDR3 sequences, 10% to 15% appearing once. Sequenced material: PBMCs, mostly from graft donor cells, taken 360 days after TCRalphabeta/CD19-depleted stem cell transplant. This receptor was identified in a male patient aged 10-17 years who had a stem cell transplant for acute myeloid leukemia, so the T cells may come from the graft donor. The V and J genes are TRBV5-6 and TRBJ2-1; 9 positions agree with TRBD2. Here the CDR3 reads CASSWGASGRINEQFF. CDR3 nucleotides: TGTGCCAGCAGCTGGGGGGCCAGCGGGAGGATCAATGAGCAGTTCTTC.